These T cell receptor beta chains were read from a single sample in a study of blood T cells in healthy people across ages. TCRdb re-analysed the 5' RACE reads in MiXCR, keeping a single row per CDR3 protein. The sample comprises over a million distinct CDR3 sequences, 20% to 25% of which are singletons, and approximately 0.71% rests with the top ten. These data were likewise used in another study, on T cells of mothers and their children.

Sequenced sample: blood. The receptors originated from a girl between 2 and 10 years old in good health. CDR3s include the opening cysteine and the closing phenylalanine or tryptophan. The order of the fields is clone size, J gene, V gene, CDR3 protein. Not every row has a clone size; where given, it reads once, few, many or a size class.

abundance: -; j_gene: TRBJ2-3; v_gene: TRBV20-1; CDR3aa: CSADSGGAVFGTDTQYF
abundance: few; j_gene: -; v_gene: TRBV29-1; CDR3aa: CSVVRDNEQFF
abundance: -; j_gene: TRBJ1-2; v_gene: TRBV20-1; CDR3aa: CSADGSDGYTF
abundance: -; j_gene: TRBJ2-4; v_gene: TRBV5-6; CDR3aa: CASGGIENIQYF
abundance: few; j_gene: -; v_gene: TRBV28; CDR3aa: CASSFGPPGRQYF
abundance: -; j_gene: TRBJ2-1; v_gene: TRBV29-1; CDR3aa: CSVLSGGYNEQFF
abundance: once; j_gene: TRBJ1-1; v_gene: TRBV3-1; CDR3aa: CASSLDRAGNTEAFF
abundance: -; j_gene: TRBJ1-2; v_gene: TRBV27; CDR3aa: CASSLTGYPGYTF
abundance: -; j_gene: TRBJ2-3; v_gene: TRBV6-6; CDR3aa: CATGQYTDTQYF
abundance: -; j_gene: TRBJ1-1; v_gene: TRBV29-1; CDR3aa: CSVGGGFGTEAFF
abundance: few; j_gene: TRBJ1-1; v_gene: TRBV20-1; CDR3aa: CSATTNSYTEAFF
abundance: -; j_gene: TRBJ2-2; v_gene: TRBV4-1; CDR3aa: CASSLVAGATGELFF
abundance: few; j_gene: TRBJ1-1; v_gene: TRBV19; CDR3aa: CASKKAIKNTEAFF
abundance: -; j_gene: TRBJ2-1; v_gene: TRBV29-1; CDR3aa: CSVDPGWVQNEQFF
abundance: -; j_gene: TRBJ1-4; v_gene: TRBV20-1; CDR3aa: CSAREGQRNEKLFF
abundance: few; j_gene: TRBJ1-5; v_gene: TRBV12-3/TRBV12-4; CDR3aa: CASSRSLQPQHF
abundance: -; j_gene: TRBJ2-2; v_gene: TRBV29-1; CDR3aa: CSGTENTGELFF
abundance: few; j_gene: TRBJ2-7; v_gene: TRBV14; CDR3aa: CASSQGFYGQYF
abundance: -; j_gene: TRBJ2-1; v_gene: TRBV6-2/TRBV6-3; CDR3aa: CASIPPGQGHNEQFF
abundance: -; j_gene: TRBJ2-2; v_gene: TRBV18; CDR3aa: CASSPPTFLLARDLTGELFF
abundance: few; j_gene: TRBJ2-1; v_gene: TRBV12-3/TRBV12-4; CDR3aa: CASSPRRGGVRNEQFF
abundance: once; j_gene: TRBJ1-1; v_gene: TRBV10-3; CDR3aa: CAISATDGVGTEAFF